These 23 T cell receptor beta chains came from one sample sequenced in a study of CD8 T cells in ankylosing spondylitis. Overall study results and limits: What appeared characteristic of ankylosing spondylitis blood was a TCR beta motif of several highly homologous variants.

Their recognized antigens are unknown. TCRdb independently ran MiXCR on the 5' RACE reads; one entry per CDR3 protein. The sample gives hundreds of thousands of distinct CDR3 sequences, 25% to 30% of which show up once; under 0.9% is in the top ten. Sequencing was performed on blood, either unsorted or a sorted T cell fraction (not recorded which). The receptors derive from a male donor with ankylosing spondylitis.

The chain uses TRBV7-2 and TRBJ2-5; D might be TRBD2 (5 bases). The CDR3 is made up of 16 amino acids. Trimming cost V 1 base and J 1 base, with 13 bases left between them. The germline CDR1 and CDR2 sequences are SGHTA and FQGNSA. CDR3 amino acids: CASSLDGSWAQETQYF. The CDR3 DNA sequence: TGTGCCAGCAGCTTAGATGGGAGTTGGGCCCAAGAGACCCAGTACTTC.

This clonotype was seen only a few times. The V call is TRBV28, the J call TRBJ1-5, with D unclear. Trimming pared 3 bases from V and 7 bases from J, leaving 7 bases between. Germline V gene lookup returns CDR1 MDHEN and CDR2 SYDVKM. The CDR3 covers 12 residues. The CDR3 coding sequence is TGTGCCAGCAGTTTCTTTTCCCAGCCCCAGCATTTT. Translating gives CASSFFSQPQHF.

The genes are TRBV10-2 and TRBJ1-1; D call uncertain. V lost 8 bases and J lost 1, with 8 bases in between. From germline, CDR1 is WSHSY and CDR2 SAAADI. The CDR3 runs 12 residues. The CDR3 DNA reads TGCGCCAGCGGCAGTTGGAACACTGAAGCTTTCTTT. Its translation is CASGSWNTEAFF.

This clonotype was seen only a few times. This CDR3 fails to terminate in the conserved phenylalanine or tryptophan, so it likely reflects a read error. The DNA is left out, because the CDR3 cannot be placed on it with certainty; the CDR3 is given as TCRdb lists it. The V gene is TRBV18, the J gene TRBJ1-1; the DNA was not used to check the table's D call, TRBD1. The CDR3 spans 11 amino acids, including both terminal residues. Germline-derived CDR1 and CDR2 are KGHSH and LQKENI. The chain's CDR3 is CASSPGQSLIT.

The chain joins TRBV7-2 to TRBJ1-1; maybe TRBD1 (5 bases). The germline CDR1 and CDR2 sequences are SGHTA and FQGNSA. Trimming pared 5 bases from V and 10 bases from J, leaving 14 bases between. This CDR3 is built from 12 residues. Here the CDR3 DNA reads TGTGCCAGCAGCCCCGGGGCCGGAGCAGCTTTCTTT. Protein sequence: CASSPGAGAAFF. Supplemented by reference TRBV7-2 and TRBJ1-1, the full variable domain reads GAGVSQSPSNKVTEKGKDVELRCDPISGHTALYWYRQSLGQGLEFLIYFQGNSAPDKSGLPSDRFSAERTGGSVSTLTIQRTQQEDSAVYLCASSPGAGAAFFGQGTRLTVV.

This clonotype was counted at least ten times. The chain recombines TRBV5-1 with TRBJ2-5, with 7 bases fitting TRBD1. The CDR3 totals 14 residues. The trim removed 1 base at V and 2 bases at J, leaving 2 bases unmatched. Germline V CDR1 and CDR2: SGHRS, YFSETQ. This CDR3 is CASSLPGQQETQYF. The CDR3, as DNA: TGCGCCAGCAGCTTGCCGGGACAGCAAGAGACCCAGTACTTC.

This clonotype was counted many times. As DNA, the CDR3 is TGTGCCAGCAGCCAAGCAAGGTCGGAGACCCAGTACTTC. As protein: CASSQARSETQYF. The chain joins TRBV4-2 to TRBJ2-5; D unclear. This CDR3 is built from 13 residues. From germline, CDR1 is LGHNA and CDR2 YNFKEQ. Between the trimmed V and J ends, which lost 1 base and 5 bases, there was a span of 8 bases.

DNA of the CDR3: TGTGCCTGGAGTGCAACAGGGTTAGAGCAGCCCCAGCATTTT. This gives the protein CAWSATGLEQPQHF. The V gene is TRBV30, the J gene TRBJ1-5, with D perhaps TRBD1 (6 bases). CDR1 and CDR2 (germline): GTSNPN, SVGIG (reference sequence). The V end was cut by 1 base, the J end by 7 bases, with 14 bases between. CDR3 length: 14 amino acids.

This clonotype was recorded many times. V usage is TRBV11-2 and J usage is TRBJ2-3, with D perhaps TRBD2 (5 bases). This CDR3 contains 16 residues. From germline, CDR1 is SGHAT and CDR2 FQNNGV. V dropped 5 bases and J dropped 3 bases, with 18 bases sitting between them. DNA for the CDR3: TGTGCCAGCAGCCCCCCCCCGGGATTCCCAACAGATACGCAGTATTTT. It translates to CASSPPPGFPTDTQYF.

A few counts support this clonotype. The rearrangement uses TRBV19 and TRBJ2-5; D call uncertain. V gave up 4 bases and J gave up 5 bases, with 17 bases separating them. CDR3 length equals 15 residues. In germline, CDR1 is LNHDA, CDR2 SQIVND (reference sequence). For the CDR3, the DNA is TGTGCCAGTAGTAACCCCGCTACACCATGGGAGACCCAGTACTTC. It translates to CASSNPATPWETQYF. Combining the CDR3 with reference TRBV19 and TRBJ2-5 gives the whole variable domain DGGITQSPKYLFRKEGQNVTLSCEQNLNHDAMYWYRQDPGQGLRLIYYSQIVNDFQKGDIAEGYSVSREKKESFPLTVTSAQKNPTAFYLCASSNPATPWETQYFGPGTRLLVL.

This clonotype showed up just a few times. V gene TRBV7-8 combines with J gene TRBJ2-7; unclear D gene. The germline V and J ends were trimmed by 7 bases and 5 bases, with 3 bases remaining between them. Germline V gene data show CDR1 as SGHVS and CDR2 as FQNEAQ. This CDR3 region has 9 residues. The CDR3: CASTHEQYF. The CDR3 DNA sequence: TGTGCCAGCACTCACGAGCAGTACTTC.

The sample holds a few counts of this clonotype. The rearrangement joins TRBV10-3 to TRBJ2-1; D perhaps matches TRBD1 (6 bases). Germline V gene lookup returns CDR1 ENHRY and CDR2 SYGVKD. Trimming took off 10 bases at V and 2 bases at J, with 12 bases between the two ends. CDR3 size: 13 residues. DNA of the CDR3: TGTGCCACCTTAGACAGGACCTACAATGAGCAGTTCTTC. This sequence encodes CATLDRTYNEQFF.

The chain recombines TRBV6-1 with TRBJ2-7; TRBD1 might be the D (6 bases). The V end lost 5 bases, the J end lost 1 base, and 15 bases lay between the germline ends. CDR1 is MNHNS and CDR2 is SASEGT in the germline V gene. The CDR3 totals 15 residues. In DNA form, the CDR3 reads TGTGCCAGCAGTCCCGGCAGGGGTCAATCCTACGAGCAGTACTTC. Protein sequence: CASSPGRGQSYEQYF.

This sequence joins TRBV11-2 and TRBJ1-2; the D is unclear. With 5 bases removed from V and 2 bases from J, the gap between germline ends came to 12 bases. The CDR3 sequence is 14 residues long. The germline V gene has CDR1 SGHAT and CDR2 FQNNGV. The CDR3 loop reads CASSPTGGNYGYTF. The CDR3 nucleotides read TGTGCCAGCAGCCCCACGGGAGGGAACTATGGCTACACCTTC.

This clonotype was seen ten or more times. CDR3 residues: CASTLGGGSYEQYF. The CDR3 DNA sequence: TGCGCCAGCACCCTCGGAGGGGGATCCTACGAGCAGTACTTC. This sequence joins TRBV5-1 and TRBJ2-7; TRBD1 or TRBD2 may be the D gene (6 bases each). V shed 6 bases and J shed 1 base, with 14 bases lying between them. Germline CDR1 and CDR2: SGHRS and YFSETQ. This CDR3 contains 14 residues.

This clonotype was found a few times. The chain uses TRBV3-1 and TRBJ2-5; 12 nucleotides match TRBD2. The germline V gene has CDR1 LGHDT and CDR2 YNNKEL (reference sequence). Losses at the gene ends were 4 bases for V and 5 bases for J; bases not matched to a gene: 8. The length of the CDR3 is 16 residues. CDR3 nucleotide sequence: TGTGCCAGCAGCCCGGACCGACTAGCGGGAGTGGAGACCCAGTACTTC. It yields the protein CASSPDRLAGVETQYF.

The chain employs TRBV5-1 and TRBJ2-5; 8 bases agree with TRBD1. Germline V lookup: CDR1 SGHRS, CDR2 YFSETQ. Trimming at V came to 0 bases and at J to 5 bases, leaving 3 bases not matched to a gene. The CDR3 runs 14 residues. The CDR3 DNA is TGCGCCAGCAGCTTGGGGGACAGGTTGGAGACCCAGTACTTC. It codes for CASSLGDRLETQYF.

This chain connects TRBV24-1 to TRBJ2-5, with 9 bases matching TRBD1. The CDR3 length is 17 residues. Germline values: CDR1 KGHDR, CDR2 SFDVKD. J gave up 2 bases and V 4 bases, and 10 bases lay outside the gene matches. CDR3 amino acids: CATSEGRTGDYQETQYF. For the CDR3, the DNA is TGTGCCACCAGTGAGGGACGGACAGGGGATTATCAAGAGACCCAGTACTTC.

This clonotype showed up just a few times. CDR3 protein: CASFLTSENTEAFF. Written as DNA, the CDR3 is TGCGCCAGCTTTCTCACTTCGGAAAACACTGAAGCTTTCTTT. The rearrangement uses TRBV5-1 and TRBJ1-1; D remains ambiguous. This CDR3 has 14 residues. CDR1 and CDR2 from the germline V gene are SGHRS and YFSETQ. V lost 7 bases, J lost 2 bases, and 15 bases lay in between.

The genes are TRBV20-1 and TRBJ2-3; D is unresolved. V was clipped by 1 base and J by 2 bases, with 13 bases between them. This CDR3 comprises 15 residues. CDR1 and CDR2 (germline): DFQATT, SNEGSKA (reference sequence). CDR3 sequence: CSARGQVALTDTQYF. The CDR3 nucleotides read TGCAGTGCTAGAGGGCAAGTCGCCCTCACAGATACGCAGTATTTT.

In this sample, this clonotype turned up a few times. The chain has TRBV7-2 and TRBJ2-1; tentatively, D is TRBD1 or TRBD2 (5 bases each). Germline loops: CDR1 SGHTA, CDR2 FQGNSA. The ends were cut back, 4 bases at V and 9 bases at J, with 16 bases in the middle. The CDR3 runs 14 residues. The CDR3 nucleotides are TGTGCCAGCAGCTCACCAGGGAGAACCGGTGAGCAGTTCTTC. Translation gives CASSSPGRTGEQFF.

This clonotype has a handful of counts. Given a much more abundant clone one base away, this may be a read error. The genes are TRBV11-2 and TRBJ1-3; the D gene is possibly TRBD1 (6 bases). Germline lookup yields CDR1 SGHAT and CDR2 FQNNGV. CDR3 length equals 14 residues. The CDR3: CASILAGQTNTIYF. The CDR3 region has the DNA TGTGCCAGCATCTTAGCCGGACAGACAAACACCATATATTTT. The variable domain in full, completed from reference TRBV11-2 and TRBJ1-3, reads EAGVAQSPRYKIIEKRQSVAFWCNPISGHATLYWYQQILGQGPKLLIQFQNNGVVDDSQLPKDRFSAERLKGVDSTLKIQPAKLEDSAVYLCASILAGQTNTIYFGEGSWLTVV.

This clonotype was found a few times. The rearrangement joins TRBV20-1 to TRBJ2-1, with unresolved D. V was cut by 3 bases and J by 0 bases, with 9 bases left in between. The germline CDR1 and CDR2 sequences are DFQATT and SNEGSKA (reference sequence). CDR3 length equals 14 residues. CDR3 protein: CSARSRFSYNEQFF. The CDR3 DNA reads TGCAGTGCTAGGTCTCGTTTCTCCTACAATGAGCAGTTCTTC.